This is a list of T cell receptor beta chains from one sample in a study of blood T cell repertoires in COVID-19. Sequencing was performed with immunoSEQ multiplex PCR; in TCRdb, only in-frame clones are kept and a portion is missing. The sample holds roughly 250,000 clones, about nine tenths seen once. The sequenced material came from PBMCs or T cells enriched from blood (not recorded which). The receptors originated from a woman between 18 and 30 years old who had recovered from COVID-19. CDR3s include the opening cysteine and the closing phenylalanine or tryptophan. The order of the fields is clone size, V gene, J gene, CDR3 protein. For some rows the clone size is stated as once, few or many, or as a class when expanded; others skip it.

>once|TRBV5-1|TRBJ1-6
CASSPNPVGQSPLHF
>.|TRBV5-1|TRBJ1-1
CASSLIPGGMNTEAFF
>.|TRBV29-1|TRBJ1-2
CSVDSGAFYGYTF
>.|TRBV4-2|TRBJ1-2
CASSHPADRGDGYTF
>once|TRBV2|TRBJ1-4
CASGSSGVVEKLFF
>.|TRBV15|TRBJ2-1
CATSRERPLLSSYNEQFF
>.|TRBV6-1|TRBJ1-5
CASGAGGGQPQHF
>.|TRBV6-5|TRBJ2-7
CASSYAGQGDYEQYF
>.|TRBV4-1|TRBJ2-2
CASSQGATGTGELFF
>.|TRBV19|TRBJ2-3
CASSILGLGIDTQYF
>.|TRBV9|TRBJ2-1
CASSVGVEYNEQFF
>.|TRBV5-8|TRBJ1-1
CASRRTANTEAFF
>once|TRBV18|TRBJ1-1
CASSPFRARGQLIPEAFF
>few|TRBV18|TRBJ1-2
CASSPGVTDYGYTF
>.|TRBV6-6|TRBJ2-7
CASSYLRTGRGDEQYF
>.|TRBV19|TRBJ1-6
CASSVRDSNSPLHF
>.|TRBV11-2|TRBJ2-5
CASSFRQPQETQYF
>.|TRBV5-1|TRBJ2-7
CASRPSTGFDEQYF
>.|TRBV5-6|TRBJ1-2
CASSLARAYGYTF
>.|TRBV24-1|TRBJ2-7
CATSPGQGTAEQYF
>.|TRBV5-1|TRBJ1-5
CASRQDLNQPQHF
>.|TRBV19|TRBJ2-5
CASSMTDRETQYF
>.|TRBV24-1|TRBJ2-7
CATSDVQGSEQYF
>.|TRBV4-3|TRBJ1-4
CASSQSPTGGSEKLFF
>.|TRBV15|TRBJ2-2
CATLEQRGPIRELFF
>once|TRBV7-2|TRBJ1-2
CASSLNRGPYGYTF
>.|TRBV21-1|TRBJ2-7
CASSKRGQHYEQYF
>.|TRBV3-1/TRBV3-2|TRBJ1-5
CASSKTGDQPQHF
>.|TRBV6-2/TRBV6-3|TRBJ1-5
CASSYTVNQPQHF
>.|TRBV4-2|TRBJ1-1
CASSQVGSGGTEAFF
>.|TRBV28|TRBJ1-2
CASSGVRGPLGYTF
>.|TRBV28|TRBJ2-7
CASSILAGGLEQYF
>.|TRBV5-4|TRBJ1-1
CASSPDRVGAFF
>.|TRBV13|TRBJ2-1
CASSLDGLALYNEQFF
>.|TRBV27|TRBJ1-2
CASSSARQYGYTF
>.|TRBV9|TRBJ1-2
CASSVGGRADYGYTF
>.|TRBV6-5|TRBJ2-7
CASSYSVGEAYEQYF
>.|TRBV15|TRBJ2-1
CATSRDLRAGSPGIF
>.|TRBV27|TRBJ2-7
CASSGLANDEQYF
>.|TRBV10-3|TRBJ2-7
CATNPGQGFGYEQYF
>.|TRBV12-3/TRBV12-4|TRBJ2-7
CASSLGEIYEQYF
>once|TRBV10-3|TRBJ1-6
CAITGGGSPLHF
>.|TRBV14|TRBJ1-2
CASSPRTVYGYTF